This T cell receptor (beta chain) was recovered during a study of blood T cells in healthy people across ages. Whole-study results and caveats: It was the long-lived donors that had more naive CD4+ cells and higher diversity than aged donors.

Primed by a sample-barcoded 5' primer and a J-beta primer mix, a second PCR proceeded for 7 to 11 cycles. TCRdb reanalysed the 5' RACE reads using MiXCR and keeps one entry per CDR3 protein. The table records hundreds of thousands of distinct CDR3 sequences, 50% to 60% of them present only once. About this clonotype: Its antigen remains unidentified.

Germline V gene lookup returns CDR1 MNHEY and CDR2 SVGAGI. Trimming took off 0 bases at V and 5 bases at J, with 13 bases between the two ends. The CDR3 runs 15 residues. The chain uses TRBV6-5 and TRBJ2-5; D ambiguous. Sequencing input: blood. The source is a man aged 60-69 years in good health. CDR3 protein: CASSYSSQVGETQYF. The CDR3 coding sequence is TGTGCCAGCAGTTACTCGAGTCAGGTCGGGGAGACCCAGTACTTC.